These 3 T cell receptor beta chains were all obtained from the same sample, sequenced in a study of PD-L1 blockade in urothelial cancer (dated by TCRdb to about 2017). The time point tag for this specimen amounts to: pretreatment peripheral blood. The receptor library was made with the immunoSEQ multiplex PCR assay. TCRdb took over this immuneACCESS table, retaining in-frame rearrangements with V and J assigned. Such tables are incomplete; in checked studies, under half of the missing clones stem from an unresolved V gene, and the remainder is unexplained. Across this sample there are 85,000 to 90,000 clones, with about 85% seen only once. Approximately 14% of the sample lies in the top ten. The material sequenced was PBMCs, taken around atezolizumab (anti-PD-L1) treatment. The receptors were gathered from a man aged 55 to 70 with urothelial cancer.

The genes are TRBV6-4 and TRBJ2-7, with 9 bases matching TRBD1. The CDR3 consists of 15 residues. J was trimmed by 4 bases and V by 6 bases; bases with no gene match: 10. Germline V gene lookup returns CDR1 MRHNA and CDR2 SNTAGT. CDR3 residues: CASRTGTGFEYEQYF. As DNA, the CDR3 is TGTGCCAGCAGGACCGGGACAGGGTTTGAGTACGAGCAGTACTTC.

The rearrangement links TRBV5-1 to TRBJ1-2; possible D gene TRBD1, 6 bases. V lost 0 bases, J lost 3 bases, and 12 bases lay in between. CDR1 SGHRS and CDR2 YFSETQ come from the germline V gene. The CDR3 is 15 residues long. The CDR3 DNA reads TGCGCCAGCAGCTTGGTTCCAGGGGCGGACTATGGCTACACCTTC. Protein product: CASSLVPGADYGYTF.

V gene TRBV11-2 combines with J gene TRBJ1-1; 9 bases line up with TRBD1. Germline loops: CDR1 SGHAT, CDR2 FQNNGV. Trimming took 5 bases from V and 1 from J; bases not matched to a gene: 14. This CDR3 has 18 amino acids. CDR3: CASSGWATRTGENTEAFF. The CDR3 DNA sequence: TGTGCCAGCAGCGGATGGGCGACACGGACAGGGGAGAACACTGAAGCTTTCTTT.